Reported below is one T cell receptor (beta chain). These data come from a study of shared clonotypes between healthy human individuals. The wider study: Aged between 18 and 49, the donors were a couple of women and a few men. Per donor, three plates held CD4 naive cells, three held CD4 memory, two held CD8 naive and one held CD8 memory.

Division of CD4+ cells produced a CD45RA+ naive subset and a CD45RA-negative memory subset. Sequenced by immunoSEQ multiplex PCR; TCRdb stores in-frame clones only, minus some. The sample lists 2 million to 2.5 million clones; under 97% were seen once. Trimming cost V 6 bases and J 5 bases, with 11 bases left between them. Germline values: CDR1 MNHNS, CDR2 SASEGT. This CDR3 contains 13 residues. The chain carries TRBV6-1 and TRBJ1-5, with D uncertain. Material for sequencing was naive CD4+ T cells sorted from blood. This sample's subset: CD45RA+ positively selected. The receptor comes from a man aged 18-30 years in good health. DNA of the CDR3: TGTGCCAGCAGCCGTGAAACCTATCAGCCCCAGCATTTT. As protein: CASSRETYQPQHF.